A single sample gave rise to the 17 T cell receptor beta chains below, sequenced in a study of Ad26.COV2.S vaccination and SARS-CoV-2 variants. Clones were read by immunoSEQ multiplex PCR, and TCRdb kept only the in-frame ones, dropping some. Found here are 350,000 to 450,000 clones, about 92% of them singletons; the top ten hold 3.9%. Sequenced material: peripheral blood, taken after recovery from COVID-19. Receptors originate from a human donor who had recovered from COVID-19.

The chain joins TRBV2 to TRBJ1-1; D might be TRBD1 (5 bases). This CDR3 is 13 amino acids long. Germline-derived CDR1 and CDR2 are SNHLY and FYNNEI. V was trimmed by 6 bases and J by 2 bases, leaving 10 bases between them. CDR3 nucleotides: TGTGCCAGCAGCAAACAGGCTAACACTGAAGCTTTCTTT. Its protein product is CASSKQANTEAFF.

The chain carries TRBV27 and TRBJ2-5; 10 bases line up with TRBD2. Germline-derived CDR1 and CDR2 are MNHEY and SMNVEV (reference sequence). The CDR3 is 15 residues long. V dropped 6 bases and J dropped 5; count of bases not matched to a gene: 9. CDR3 sequence reads: CASSPDLAGVETQYF. CDR3 sequence (DNA): TGTGCCAGCAGCCCCGACCTAGCGGGGGTGGAGACCCAGTACTTC.

This chain uses TRBV6-1 with TRBJ2-3; D not certain. Per germline, CDR1 MNHNS and CDR2 SASEGT. The V gene lost 0 bases and the J gene lost 2 bases, with 9 bases spanning the gap. The CDR3 is made up of 15 amino acids. The CDR3 here is CASSEAFRYTDTQYF. DNA of the CDR3: TGTGCCAGCAGTGAAGCGTTTCGGTACACAGATACGCAGTATTTT.

Only a few counts were recorded for this clone. The chain links TRBV7-6 to TRBJ2-1; tentative D call: TRBD1 (5 bases). The CDR3 has 12 amino acids. Germline V gives CDR1 SGHVS, CDR2 FNYEAQ. Trimming removed 5 bases at V and 8 bases at J, with 10 bases between. The CDR3 loop is CASSLQGDEQFF. CDR3 sequence (DNA): TGTGCCAGCAGCCTTCAGGGCGATGAGCAGTTCTTC.

This rearrangement joins TRBV5-1 to TRBJ1-2, with a weak D call TRBD1 (6 bases). Germline V CDR1 and CDR2: SGHRS, YFSETQ. V shed 0 bases and J shed 4 bases, with 10 bases lying between them. This CDR3 is 14 amino acids long. The CDR3 DNA reads TGCGCCAGCAGCTTGGGAGGGGGAATCTATGGCTACACCTTC. Protein: CASSLGGGIYGYTF.

The chain is built from TRBV5-1 and TRBJ2-1; possibly TRBD1 for D (5 bases). Trimming took 5 bases from V and 2 from J, leaving 14 bases between them. CDR3 length equals 15 residues. The germline V gene has CDR1 SGHRS and CDR2 YFSETQ. The CDR3 DNA follows: TGCGCCAGCAGTTCAGGGATTAAAACCTACAATGAGCAGTTCTTC. This encodes CASSSGIKTYNEQFF.

In DNA, the CDR3 is TGTGCCAGCAGCGTAGCAGCAGGGGCTACCTACGAGCAGTACTTC. Protein sequence: CASSVAAGATYEQYF. The V and J genes are TRBV9 and TRBJ2-7; weak D call: TRBD1 (6 bases). Looked up from germline, CDR1 is SGDLS and CDR2 is YYNGEE. V was trimmed by 0 bases and J by 2 bases, leaving 12 bases between them. This CDR3 region has 15 residues.

The genes are TRBV11-2 and TRBJ1-2; D might be TRBD1 (5 bases). The CDR3 consists of 15 residues. V was cut by 1 base and J by 5 bases, with 14 bases left in between. Per germline, CDR1 SGHAT and CDR2 FQNNGV. In DNA form, the CDR3 reads TGTGCCAGCAGCTTAGCGGGGGAAGGCTTTTATGGCTACACCTTC. As protein: CASSLAGEGFYGYTF.

V is TRBV12-3 or TRBV12-4 and J is TRBJ2-2; no clear D. This CDR3 region has 12 residues. The V gene lost 3 bases and the J gene lost 8 bases, with 7 bases spanning the gap. In DNA form, the CDR3 reads TGTGCCAGCAGTTTGAACGTAGGGGAGCTGTTTTTT. This translates into CASSLNVGELFF.

The chain recombines TRBV27 with TRBJ2-7, with D possibly TRBD2 on 5 matching bases. Trimming took 6 bases from V and 2 from J, leaving 8 bases between them. CDR1 is MNHEY and CDR2 is SMNVEV in the germline V gene (reference sequence). CDR3 length: 12 amino acids. This CDR3 reads CASRGGTYEQYF. The DNA for the CDR3 is TGTGCCAGCAGAGGAGGAACCTACGAGCAGTACTTC.

The chain recombines TRBV6-6 with TRBJ1-4; D gene unclear. The CDR3 is made up of 12 amino acids. Looked up from germline, CDR1 is MNHNY and CDR2 is SVGAGI (reference sequence). Deletions cut 8 bases from V and 4 bases from J, with 8 bases between. The CDR3 DNA reads TGTGCCAGCGCCCAAATTAATGAAAAACTGTTTTTT. It is translated as CASAQINEKLFF.

V is TRBV14 and J is TRBJ1-6; no reliable D call. Germline CDR1 SGHDN, CDR2 FVKESK. V lost 3 bases and J lost 5, with 11 bases in between. This CDR3 is 15 amino acids long. CDR3 in amino acids: CASSQSQRNNSPLHF. As DNA, the CDR3 is TGTGCCAGCAGCCAGTCACAGAGAAATAATTCACCCCTCCACTTT.

V usage is TRBV9 and J usage is TRBJ1-5; D not resolved. CDR1 is SGDLS and CDR2 is YYNGEE in the germline V gene. The CDR3 totals 13 residues. The V end was cut by 0 bases, the J end by 3 bases, with 4 bases between. The CDR3 DNA sequence: TGTGCCAGCAGCGTAGGTTACAATCAGCCCCAGCATTTT. Translation: CASSVGYNQPQHF.

V and J are TRBV7-9 and TRBJ2-3, with D perhaps matching TRBD1 or TRBD2 (5 bases each). Per the germline V gene, CDR1 is SEHNR and CDR2 is FQNEAQ (reference sequence). Trimming shortened V by 4 bases and J by 6 bases, and 5 bases separated the two germline ends. The CDR3 is 11 residues long. The CDR3 spells CASSWGDTQYF. The DNA for the CDR3 is TGTGCCAGCAGCTGGGGGGATACGCAGTATTTT.

This sequence joins TRBV12-5 and TRBJ2-5; D is unresolved. V was trimmed by 6 bases and J by 5 bases, leaving 16 bases between them. The CDR3 extends over 14 amino acids. Germline V CDR1 and CDR2: LGHNT, FRNRAP. The CDR3 nucleotides read TGTGCTAGTGGCCTGATTAGAGGAATGGAGACCCAGTACTTC. Translating gives CASGLIRGMETQYF.

The chain combines TRBV9 with TRBJ1-6, with D perhaps matching TRBD1 (6 bases). The CDR3 is made up of 14 amino acids. CDR1 is SGDLS, CDR2 YYNGEE, per germline. Trimming removed 6 bases at V and 7 bases at J, with 14 bases between. The CDR3 DNA sequence: TGTGCCAGCACCGCCCGGGACATCAATTCACCCCTCCACTTT. Translated: CASTARDINSPLHF. Full variable domain (rest looked up from reference TRBV9 and TRBJ1-6): DSGVTQTPKHLITATGQRVTLRCSPRSGDLSVYWYQQSLDQGLQFLIQYYNGEERAKGNILERFSAQQFPDLHSELNLSSLELGDSALYFCASTARDINSPLHFGNGTRLTVT.

The chain joins TRBV2 to TRBJ2-5, with TRBD2 matching 9 bases. CDR3 length: 16 amino acids. The junction had 10 bases not matched to a gene; V was cut back by 3 bases and J by 5 bases. Germline V gene lookup returns CDR1 SNHLY and CDR2 FYNNEI. The CDR3, as DNA: TGTGCCAGCAGTGACCGACTAGCGGCCCGGAGGGAGACCCAGTACTTC. Protein product: CASSDRLAARRETQYF. The whole variable domain, remainder taken from reference TRBV2 and TRBJ2-5, is EPEVTQTPSHQVTQMGQEVILRCVPISNHLYFYWYRQILGQKVEFLVSFYNNEISEKSEIFDDQFSVERPDGSNFTLKIRSTKLEDSAMYFCASSDRLAARRETQYFGPGTRLLVL.